A selection of T cell receptor beta chains follows, all from one sample in a study of early T cells in non-severe SARS-CoV-2 infection. TCRdb processed the 5' RACE reads anew with MiXCR; each CDR3 protein has one entry. The sample shows around 70,000 distinct CDR3 sequences, roughly 11% of them seen only once. The sequenced sample consisted of whole blood. The receptor source for this set is an adult who was a healthcare worker with PCR-confirmed SARS-CoV-2 infection or an uninfected control (not recorded which). The CDR3 runs from the conserved cysteine through the conserved F or W. D genes are given only for firm matches. Size is omitted from some rows. Given values are once, few, many or a class for expanded clones.

V gene	clone size	D gene	J gene	CDR3 protein	CDR3 DNA
TRBV28	.	.	TRBJ2-1	CASTYRGDYNEQFF	TGTGCCAGCACCTATAGGGGGGATTACAATGAGCAGTTCTTC
TRBV28	many	.	TRBJ2-1	CASSLGGNSNEQFF	TGTGCCAGCAGTTTAGGGGGAAATAGCAATGAGCAGTTCTTC
TRBV3-1	.	.	TRBJ2-3	CASSQNLGDTQYF	TGTGCCAGCAGCCAAAATTTGGGAGATACGCAGTATTTT
TRBV7-6	many	TRBD2	TRBJ2-1	CASSLETSGYNEQFF	TGTGCCAGCAGCTTGGAGACTAGCGGGTACAATGAGCAGTTCTTC
TRBV5-1	.	TRBD2	TRBJ2-1	CASSLAGLAGGNNEQFF	TGCGCCAGCAGCTTGGCCGGGCTAGCGGGAGGAAATAATGAGCAGTTCTTC
TRBV7-6	many	.	TRBJ2-3	CASSWASEADTQYF	TGTGCCAGCAGCTGGGCTAGCGAAGCAGATACGCAGTATTTT
TRBV5-1	.	.	TRBJ2-3	CASSWTAKTTDTQYF	TGCGCCAGCAGCTGGACTGCCAAGACCACAGATACGCAGTATTTT
TRBV28	few	.	TRBJ1-4	CASSPGSGTNEKLFF	TGTGCCAGCAGTCCCGGGAGCGGGACTAATGAAAAACTGTTTTTT
TRBV28	.	.	TRBJ2-7	CASSALGHYYEQYF	TGTGCCAGCAGTGCCCTGGGGCACTACTACGAGCAGTACTTC
TRBV19	many	TRBD1	TRBJ2-3	CATQTGVGTDTQYF	TGTGCCACCCAAACAGGGGTTGGTACAGATACGCAGTATTTT
TRBV28	many	TRBD1	TRBJ1-2	CASSLSTFQGEGGYTF	TGTGCCAGCAGTTTATCCACCTTTCAGGGGGAAGGTGGCTACACCTTC
TRBV6-5	few	TRBD2	TRBJ2-1	CATSGLAGVGEQFF	TGTGCCACCTCGGGACTAGCGGGAGTCGGGGAGCAGTTCTTC
TRBV20-1	many	TRBD2	TRBJ2-1	CSAGTSGFGEQFF	TGCAGTGCCGGGACTAGCGGTTTTGGAGAGCAGTTCTTC
TRBV7-9	many	.	TRBJ1-1	CASSFGQTEAFF	TGTGCCAGCAGCTTTGGGCAGACTGAAGCTTTCTTT
TRBV30	few	.	TRBJ1-2	CAWSQVPKNYGYTF	TGTGCCTGGTCACAAGTTCCCAAGAACTATGGCTACACCTTC
TRBV10-1	.	.	TRBJ2-3	CASSERRSTDTQYF	TGCGCCAGCAGTGAAAGACGGAGCACAGATACGCAGTATTTT
TRBV11-2	.	.	TRBJ1-2	CASSFGAGAYGYTF	TGTGCCAGCAGCTTTGGGGCTGGAGCTTATGGCTACACCTTC
TRBV7-9	.	.	TRBJ1-2	CASSFTGKVYGYTF	TGTGCCAGCAGCTTTACGGGAAAGGTCTATGGCTACACCTTC
TRBV6-1	.	TRBD1	TRBJ2-1	CASRGGLEQFF	TGTGCCAGCAGAGGGGGCCTAGAGCAGTTCTTC
TRBV6-2/TRBV6-3	.	.	TRBJ2-7	CAGGLGKQYF	TGTGCCGGCGGATTGGGGAAGCAGTACTTC
TRBV20-1	.	TRBD1	TRBJ1-1	CSAASETGTDTEAFF	TGCAGTGCGGCATCTGAGACAGGGACTGACACTGAAGCTTTCTTT
TRBV20-1	few	TRBD2	TRBJ2-3	CTLLGGLAGSDTQYF	TGCACCCTCCTAGGGGGACTAGCGGGATCGGATACGCAGTATTTT
TRBV12-3/TRBV12-4	.	TRBD1	TRBJ2-3	CASSLGTGVVDTQYF	TGTGCCAGCAGTTTAGGGACAGGGGTCGTTGATACGCAGTATTTT
TRBV20-1	few	.	TRBJ2-7	CSASRTVSYEQYF	TGCAGTGCTTCCCGGACAGTCTCCTACGAGCAGTACTTC
TRBV19	.	.	TRBJ1-4	CASSPGGTNEKLFF	TGTGCCAGTAGTCCCGGCGGAACTAATGAAAAACTGTTTTTT
TRBV19	.	.	TRBJ2-3	CASTTDHTDTQYF	TGTGCCAGTACGACGGACCACACAGATACGCAGTATTTT
TRBV5-6	.	.	TRBJ2-7	CASSTGTTPAYEQYF	TGTGCCAGCAGCACCGGGACGACCCCAGCCTACGAGCAGTACTTC
TRBV7-9	few	.	TRBJ2-5	CASSSTSGTGASTQYF	TGTGCCAGCAGTTCCACCAGCGGGACGGGGGCTTCGACCCAGTACTTC
TRBV24-1	.	.	TRBJ2-5	CATSDAMKQETQYF	TGTGCCACCAGTGACGCGATGAAGCAAGAGACCCAGTACTTC
TRBV27	many	.	TRBJ1-1	CASSFLQGTEAFF	TGTGCCAGCAGTTTTCTCCAGGGCACTGAAGCTTTCTTT
TRBV18	.	TRBD1	TRBJ2-1	CASSPRQGSSYNEQFF	TGTGCCAGCTCACCAAGACAGGGTAGCTCCTACAATGAGCAGTTCTTC
TRBV28	many	TRBD1	TRBJ1-2	CASRSGQGSGYTF	TGTGCCAGCAGATCGGGACAGGGAAGCGGCTACACCTTC
TRBV12-3/TRBV12-4	.	TRBD2	TRBJ2-1	CASSLPPSGINEQFF	TGTGCCAGCAGTTTGCCCCCTAGCGGGATCAATGAGCAGTTCTTC
TRBV10-3	few	TRBD2	TRBJ2-1	CAISGTSGSRGEQFF	TGTGCCATCAGTGGTACTAGCGGGAGTAGGGGTGAGCAGTTCTTC
TRBV2	many	.	TRBJ2-2	CASSEEGWAHTGELFF	TGTGCCAGCAGTGAAGAAGGTTGGGCCCACACCGGGGAGCTGTTTTTT
TRBV12-3/TRBV12-4	many	.	TRBJ2-5	CASSRGSLGTQYF	TGTGCCAGCAGCCGCGGATCCCTTGGGACCCAGTACTTC